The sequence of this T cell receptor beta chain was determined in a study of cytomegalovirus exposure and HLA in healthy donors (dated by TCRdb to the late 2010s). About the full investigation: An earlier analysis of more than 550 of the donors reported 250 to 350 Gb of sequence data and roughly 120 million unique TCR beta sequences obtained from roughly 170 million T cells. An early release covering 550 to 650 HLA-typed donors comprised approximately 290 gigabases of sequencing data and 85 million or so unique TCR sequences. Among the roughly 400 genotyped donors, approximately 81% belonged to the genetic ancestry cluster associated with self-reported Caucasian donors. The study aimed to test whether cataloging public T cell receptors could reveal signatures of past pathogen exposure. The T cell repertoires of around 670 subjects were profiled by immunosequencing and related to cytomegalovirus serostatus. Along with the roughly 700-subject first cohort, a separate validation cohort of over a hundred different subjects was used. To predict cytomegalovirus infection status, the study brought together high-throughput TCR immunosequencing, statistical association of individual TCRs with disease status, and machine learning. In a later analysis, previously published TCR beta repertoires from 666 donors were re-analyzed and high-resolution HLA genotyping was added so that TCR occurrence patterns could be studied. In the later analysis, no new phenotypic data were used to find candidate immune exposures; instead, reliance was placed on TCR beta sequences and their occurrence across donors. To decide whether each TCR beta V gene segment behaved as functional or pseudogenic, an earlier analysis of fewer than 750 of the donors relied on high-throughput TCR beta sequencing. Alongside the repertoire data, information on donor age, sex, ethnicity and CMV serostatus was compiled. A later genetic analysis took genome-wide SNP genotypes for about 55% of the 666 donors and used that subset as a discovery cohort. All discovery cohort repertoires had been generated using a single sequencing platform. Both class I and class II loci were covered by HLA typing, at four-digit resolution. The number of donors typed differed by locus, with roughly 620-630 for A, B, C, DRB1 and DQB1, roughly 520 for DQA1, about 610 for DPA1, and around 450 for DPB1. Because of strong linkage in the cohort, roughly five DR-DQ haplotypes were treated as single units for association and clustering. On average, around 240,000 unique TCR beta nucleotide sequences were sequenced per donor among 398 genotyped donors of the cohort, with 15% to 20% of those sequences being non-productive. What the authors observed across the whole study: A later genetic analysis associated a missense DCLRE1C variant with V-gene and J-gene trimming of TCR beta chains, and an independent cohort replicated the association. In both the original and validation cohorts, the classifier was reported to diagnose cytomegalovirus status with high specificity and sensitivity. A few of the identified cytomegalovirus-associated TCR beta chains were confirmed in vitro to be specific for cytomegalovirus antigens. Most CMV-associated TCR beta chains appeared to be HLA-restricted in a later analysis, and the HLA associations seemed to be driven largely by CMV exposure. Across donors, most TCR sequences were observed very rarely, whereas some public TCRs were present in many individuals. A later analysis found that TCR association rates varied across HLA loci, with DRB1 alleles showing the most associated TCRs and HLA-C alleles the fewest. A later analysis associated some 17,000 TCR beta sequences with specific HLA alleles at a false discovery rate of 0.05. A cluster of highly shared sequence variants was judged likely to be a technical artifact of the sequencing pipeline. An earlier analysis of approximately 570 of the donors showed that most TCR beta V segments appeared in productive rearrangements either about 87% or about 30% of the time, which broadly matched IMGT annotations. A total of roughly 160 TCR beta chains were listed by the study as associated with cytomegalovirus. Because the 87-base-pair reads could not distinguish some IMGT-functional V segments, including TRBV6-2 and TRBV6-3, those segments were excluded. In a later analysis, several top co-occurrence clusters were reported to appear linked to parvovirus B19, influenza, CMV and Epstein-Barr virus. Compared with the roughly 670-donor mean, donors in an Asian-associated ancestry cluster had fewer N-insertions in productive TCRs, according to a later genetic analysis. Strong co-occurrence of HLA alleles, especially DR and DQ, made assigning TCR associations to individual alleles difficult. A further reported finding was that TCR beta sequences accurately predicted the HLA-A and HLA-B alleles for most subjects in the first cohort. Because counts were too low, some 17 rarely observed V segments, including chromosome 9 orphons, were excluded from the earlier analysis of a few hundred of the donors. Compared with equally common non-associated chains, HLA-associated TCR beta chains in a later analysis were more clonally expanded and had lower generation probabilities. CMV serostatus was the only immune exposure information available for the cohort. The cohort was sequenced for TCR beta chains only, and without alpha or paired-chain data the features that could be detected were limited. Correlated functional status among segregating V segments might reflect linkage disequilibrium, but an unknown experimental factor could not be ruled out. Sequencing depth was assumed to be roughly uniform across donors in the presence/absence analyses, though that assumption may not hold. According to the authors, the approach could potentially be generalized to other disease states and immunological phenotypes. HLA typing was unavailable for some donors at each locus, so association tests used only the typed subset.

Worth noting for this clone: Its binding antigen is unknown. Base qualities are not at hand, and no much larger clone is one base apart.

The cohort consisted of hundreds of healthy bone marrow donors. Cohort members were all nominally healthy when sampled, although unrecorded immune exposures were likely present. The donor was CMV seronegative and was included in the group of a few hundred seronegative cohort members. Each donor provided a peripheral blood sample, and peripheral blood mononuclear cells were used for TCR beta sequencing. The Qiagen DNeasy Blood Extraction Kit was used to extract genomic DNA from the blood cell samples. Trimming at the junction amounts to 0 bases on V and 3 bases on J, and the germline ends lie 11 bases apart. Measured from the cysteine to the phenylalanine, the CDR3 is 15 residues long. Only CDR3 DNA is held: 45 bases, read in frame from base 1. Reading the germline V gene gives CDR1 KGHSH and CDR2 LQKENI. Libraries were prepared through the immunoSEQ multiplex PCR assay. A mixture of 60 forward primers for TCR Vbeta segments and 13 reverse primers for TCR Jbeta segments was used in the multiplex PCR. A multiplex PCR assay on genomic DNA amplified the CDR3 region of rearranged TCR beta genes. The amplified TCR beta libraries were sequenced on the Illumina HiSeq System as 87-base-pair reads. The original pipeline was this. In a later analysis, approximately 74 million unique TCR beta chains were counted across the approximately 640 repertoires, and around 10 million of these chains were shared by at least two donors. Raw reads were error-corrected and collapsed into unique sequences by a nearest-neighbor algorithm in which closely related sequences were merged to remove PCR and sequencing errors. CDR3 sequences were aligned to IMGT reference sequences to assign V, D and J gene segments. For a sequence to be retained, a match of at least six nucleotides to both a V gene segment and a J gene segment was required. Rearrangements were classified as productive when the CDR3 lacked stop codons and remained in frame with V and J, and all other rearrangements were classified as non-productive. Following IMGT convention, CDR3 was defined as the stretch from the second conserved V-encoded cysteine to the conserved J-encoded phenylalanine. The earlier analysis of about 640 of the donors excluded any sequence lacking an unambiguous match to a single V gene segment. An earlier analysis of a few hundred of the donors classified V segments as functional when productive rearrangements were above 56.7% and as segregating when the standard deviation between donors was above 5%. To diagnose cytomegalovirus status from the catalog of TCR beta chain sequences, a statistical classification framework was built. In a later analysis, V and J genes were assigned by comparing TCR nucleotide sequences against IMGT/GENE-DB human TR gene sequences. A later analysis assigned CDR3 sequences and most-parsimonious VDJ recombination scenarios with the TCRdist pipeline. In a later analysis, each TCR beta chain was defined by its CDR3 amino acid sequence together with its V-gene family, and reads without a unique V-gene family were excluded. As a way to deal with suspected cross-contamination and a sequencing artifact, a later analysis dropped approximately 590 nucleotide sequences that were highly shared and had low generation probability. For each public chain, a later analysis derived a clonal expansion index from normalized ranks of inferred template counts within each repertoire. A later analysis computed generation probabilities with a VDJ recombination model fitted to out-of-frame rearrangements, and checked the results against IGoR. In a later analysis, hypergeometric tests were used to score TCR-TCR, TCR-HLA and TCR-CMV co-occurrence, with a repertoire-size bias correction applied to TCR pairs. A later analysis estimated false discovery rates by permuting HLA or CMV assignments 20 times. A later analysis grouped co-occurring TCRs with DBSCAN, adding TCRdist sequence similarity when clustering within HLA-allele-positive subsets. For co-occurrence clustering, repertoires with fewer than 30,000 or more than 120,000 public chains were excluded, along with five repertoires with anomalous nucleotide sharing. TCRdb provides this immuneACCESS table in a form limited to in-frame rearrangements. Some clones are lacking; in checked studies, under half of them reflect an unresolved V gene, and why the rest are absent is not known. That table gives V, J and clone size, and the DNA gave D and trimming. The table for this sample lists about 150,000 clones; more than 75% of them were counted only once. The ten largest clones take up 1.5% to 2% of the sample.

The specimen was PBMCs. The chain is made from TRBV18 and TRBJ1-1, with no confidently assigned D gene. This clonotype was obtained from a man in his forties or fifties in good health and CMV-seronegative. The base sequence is TGTGCCAGCTCACCACCCACAAGATTGGACACTGAAGCTTTCTTT. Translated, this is CASSPPTRLDTEAFF.